This T cell receptor beta chain derives from a study of shared T cell receptors in the human thymus. Per germline, CDR1 MDHEN and CDR2 SYDVKM. V gave up 3 bases and J gave up 4 bases; unmatched junction bases: 11. This CDR3 is 19 amino acids long. The repertoire was sequenced with immunoSEQ multiplex PCR; TCRdb's copy has only in-frame clones and lacks some. The table lists under 700,000 clones, 78% of them singletons. The same specimen was also included in a second study, on human thymus T cells. As that study records: Donors were healthy Finnish infants having corrective surgery for congenital heart defects. Thymus tissue for the work was resected from patients undergoing corrective heart surgery. Across thymic and blood repertoires, the usage of V and J genes appeared to be biased. Unrelated individuals reportedly shared highly overlapping thymic TCR repertoires.

This TCR came from a boy in the first two years of life with a congenital heart defect. The sample comprised thymocytes. This chain uses TRBV28 with TRBJ2-3; TRBD2 matches at 15 bases. This chain's CDR3 is CASSFHGTSGRSRPDTQYF. Written as DNA, the CDR3 is TGTGCCAGCAGTTTCCATGGGACTAGCGGGAGGTCCCGTCCAGATACGCAGTATTTT.